The rows below give T cell receptor beta chains drawn from one sample of a study of T-cell reconstitution after alpha-beta-depleted transplantation in children. TCRdb passed the PCR reads through MiXCR, listing each CDR3 protein once. Of some 250,000 distinct CDR3 sequences detected, around 12% appear once; the ten largest clones hold around 3%. This material consisted of PBMCs from the stem cell graft donor, taken from the stem cell graft. These receptors were collected from a human donor who donated a stem cell graft to a child with acute lymphoblastic leukemia. The CDR3 runs from the conserved cysteine through the conserved F or W. D genes are given only for firm matches. Size tells how often a clone was seen (once, few, many) or the class of an expanded clone, and some rows leave it out.

abundance	v_gene	j_gene	d_gene	CDR3aa	CDR3nt
many	TRBV2	TRBJ2-3	NA	CASRGGVVDTQYF	TGTGCCAGCAGAGGGGGAGTTGTAGATACGCAGTATTTT
many	TRBV20-1	TRBJ2-7	NA	CSALDGSRSYEQYF	TGCAGTGCTCTTGACGGGTCTCGATCCTACGAGCAGTACTTC
many	TRBV12-3/TRBV12-4	TRBJ2-6	NA	CASSLAFFGAGRSGANVLTF	TGTGCCAGCAGTTTAGCATTTTTTGGGGCAGGACGCTCTGGGGCCAACGTCCTGACTTTC
many	TRBV5-1	TRBJ2-2	TRBD1	CASSLIGQGNTGELFF	TGCGCCAGCAGCTTGATCGGACAGGGGAACACCGGGGAGCTGTTTTTT
NA	TRBV2	TRBJ1-2	TRBD1	CASRQGDGYTF	TGTGCCAGTAGACAGGGAGACGGCTACACCTTC
many	TRBV6-1	TRBJ2-1	NA	CATQSGTLNNEQFF	TGTGCCACCCAATCGGGGACTCTAAACAATGAGCAGTTCTTC
many	TRBV7-9	TRBJ2-1	NA	CASSAGTQNWEEQFF	TGTGCCAGCAGCGCCGGGACACAGAACTGGGAGGAGCAGTTCTTC
many	TRBV6-5	TRBJ1-1	TRBD1	CASSYQGAGNTEAFF	TGTGCCAGCAGTTACCAGGGGGCTGGGAACACTGAAGCTTTCTTT
many	TRBV5-6	TRBJ2-7	NA	CASSPGGTLYEQYF	TGTGCCAGCAGCCCGGGCGGGACACTCTACGAGCAGTACTTC
many	TRBV29-1	TRBJ2-1	TRBD1	CSADRQGQGFQDEQFF	TGCAGCGCGGATAGACAGGGCCAAGGGTTCCAAGATGAGCAGTTCTTC
many	TRBV6-5	TRBJ2-2	NA	CASAGLERAGELFF	TGTGCCAGCGCGGGACTCGAGAGGGCCGGGGAGCTGTTTTTT
few	TRBV2	TRBJ2-6	TRBD2	CASRRGGSSGANVLTF	TGTGCCAGCAGGAGGGGCGGGAGCTCTGGGGCCAACGTCCTGACTTTC
many	TRBV4-2	TRBJ1-1	NA	CASSQAQLVRENTEAFF	TGTGCCAGCAGCCAAGCTCAGTTGGTCAGGGAAAACACTGAAGCTTTCTTT
many	TRBV7-8	TRBJ2-2	NA	CASRGRGHTGELFF	TGTGCCAGCAGAGGGCGGGGGCACACCGGGGAGCTGTTTTTT
many	TRBV5-1	TRBJ2-7	NA	CASRVRALRDEQYF	TGCGCCAGCAGGGTCAGAGCCCTAAGGGACGAGCAGTACTTC
NA	TRBV5-1	TRBJ1-5	NA	CASSTAGDQPQHF	TGCGCCAGCAGCACCGCAGGGGATCAGCCCCAGCATTTT
many	TRBV20-1	TRBJ1-5	NA	CSARTGNQPQHF	TGCAGTGCTAGAACAGGCAATCAGCCCCAGCATTTT
many	TRBV7-6	TRBJ1-5	TRBD1	CASSLGTGRQPQHF	TGTGCCAGCAGCTTAGGGACAGGGAGGCAGCCCCAGCATTTT
many	TRBV3-1	TRBJ2-3	TRBD2	CASSSGLAQYTQYF	TGTGCCAGCAGCTCTGGACTAGCTCAATATACGCAGTATTTT
many	TRBV5-1	TRBJ1-4	NA	CASSPNVGLELKKLFF	TGCGCCAGCAGCCCAAACGTCGGGCTGGAATTGAAAAAACTGTTTTTT
many	TRBV6-2/TRBV6-3	TRBJ2-2	NA	CASSYPIGTGELFF	TGTGCCAGCAGTTACCCGATTGGAACCGGGGAGCTGTTTTTT
NA	TRBV5-4	TRBJ2-3	TRBD1	CASSELGQGSYTDTQYF	TGTGCCAGCAGCGAACTGGGACAGGGATCCTACACAGATACGCAGTATTTT
many	TRBV28	TRBJ2-5	NA	CASTLTGGETQYF	TGTGCCAGCACCCTGACAGGTGGGGAGACCCAGTACTTC
many	TRBV5-1	TRBJ2-3	NA	CASSLGTSWSTDTQYF	TGCGCCAGCAGCTTAGGGACTTCATGGAGCACAGATACGCAGTATTTT
many	TRBV5-1	TRBJ1-2	NA	CASHVLAAYGYTF	TGCGCCAGCCACGTCCTTGCGGCCTATGGCTACACCTTC
NA	TRBV5-4	TRBJ1-1	TRBD1	CASSTARQGRGNTEAFF	TGTGCCAGCAGCACGGCGCGACAGGGGAGGGGGAACACTGAAGCTTTCTTT
many	TRBV10-3	TRBJ2-6	NA	CAISEADRSGANVLTF	TGTGCCATCAGTGAAGCGGACCGCTCTGGGGCCAACGTCCTGACTTTC
many	TRBV2	TRBJ2-5	TRBD1	CATQGTAEETQYF	TGTGCCACACAAGGGACAGCAGAAGAGACCCAGTACTTC
many	TRBV7-2	TRBJ2-5	NA	CASSLRFGPPHQETQYF	TGTGCCAGCAGCTTACGGTTTGGTCCCCCCCACCAAGAGACCCAGTACTTC
many	TRBV5-1	TRBJ1-2	TRBD1	CASTIKTGSVGYTF	TGCGCCAGCACCATAAAGACAGGGTCGGTAGGCTACACCTTC
many	TRBV6-2/TRBV6-3	TRBJ2-7	NA	CASSLSPNSYEQYF	TGTGCCAGCAGTTTATCGCCAAACTCCTACGAGCAGTACTTC
few	TRBV6-1	TRBJ1-2	NA	CASSAGTNVLGGYTF	TGTGCCAGCAGTGCAGGGACAAACGTCCTGGGCGGCTACACCTTC
many	TRBV20-1	TRBJ1-1	NA	CSAPKDAEAFF	TGCAGTGCTCCGAAGGATGCTGAAGCTTTCTTT
few	TRBV7-2	TRBJ2-5	NA	CASSLRWGETQYF	TGTGCCAGCAGCTTACGCTGGGGGGAGACCCAGTACTTC
many	TRBV20-1	TRBJ2-7	NA	CSAGPSGVTYEQYF	TGCAGTGCTGGGCCTTCTGGGGTAACCTACGAGCAGTACTTC
many	TRBV4-2	TRBJ2-1	TRBD2	CASSQVRGNNEQFF	TGTGCCAGCAGCCAAGTGCGGGGGAACAATGAGCAGTTCTTC
many	TRBV24-1	TRBJ2-1	NA	CATRTGNEQFF	TGTGCCACCAGGACTGGCAATGAGCAGTTCTTC
many	TRBV4-1	TRBJ2-2	NA	CASSQIGELFF	TGCGCCAGCAGCCAGATTGGGGAGCTGTTTTTT
many	TRBV7-9	TRBJ2-5	NA	CASSFPLQETQYF	TGTGCCAGCAGCTTCCCCTTACAAGAGACCCAGTACTTC
few	TRBV23-1	TRBJ2-7	TRBD1	CASSPRDREAYEQYF	TGCGCCAGCAGCCCCCGGGACAGGGAAGCCTACGAGCAGTACTTC
many	TRBV24-1	TRBJ2-1	TRBD2	CATSRTSGKYNEQFF	TGTGCCACCAGCCGGACTAGCGGGAAGTACAATGAGCAGTTCTTC
NA	TRBV9	TRBJ2-1	NA	CASSDPLVAEAYNEQFF	TGTGCCAGCAGTGACCCCCTAGTAGCGGAAGCCTACAATGAGCAGTTCTTC
NA	TRBV7-3	TRBJ1-1	NA	CASSLTYGTEAFF	TGTGCCAGCAGCCTCACTTACGGTACTGAAGCTTTCTTT
medium-sized	TRBV20-1	TRBJ1-5	NA	CSAAYRDNNQPQHF	TGCAGTGCCGCCTACCGGGACAACAATCAGCCCCAGCATTTT
many	TRBV6-5	TRBJ2-3	NA	CASSYSAGVTDTQYF	TGTGCCAGCAGTTACTCCGCCGGAGTGACAGATACGCAGTATTTT
many	TRBV3-1	TRBJ1-5	NA	CASSQGSGDQPQHF	TGTGCCAGCAGCCAAGGTTCAGGGGACCAGCCCCAGCATTTT
NA	TRBV10-3	TRBJ1-2	TRBD1	CAISQTGNTNYGYTF	TGTGCCATCAGTCAGACAGGGAATACAAACTATGGCTACACCTTC
NA	TRBV4-2	TRBJ2-1	TRBD2	CASSQDGTSYNEQFF	TGTGCCAGCAGCCAAGACGGGACTAGCTACAATGAGCAGTTCTTC
many	TRBV14	TRBJ2-5	TRBD1	CASSIPGQGRETQYF	TGTGCCAGCAGCATACCGGGACAGGGGCGAGAGACCCAGTACTTC
many	TRBV5-1	TRBJ2-2	NA	CASSLTTRTLANTGELFF	TGCGCCAGCAGCTTGACGACCAGAACCCTCGCGAACACCGGGGAGCTGTTTTTT
few	TRBV12-3/TRBV12-4	TRBJ2-1	TRBD2	CASSLVSGGPTSYNEQFF	TGTGCCAGCAGTTTAGTTAGCGGGGGTCCTACCTCCTACAATGAGCAGTTCTTC